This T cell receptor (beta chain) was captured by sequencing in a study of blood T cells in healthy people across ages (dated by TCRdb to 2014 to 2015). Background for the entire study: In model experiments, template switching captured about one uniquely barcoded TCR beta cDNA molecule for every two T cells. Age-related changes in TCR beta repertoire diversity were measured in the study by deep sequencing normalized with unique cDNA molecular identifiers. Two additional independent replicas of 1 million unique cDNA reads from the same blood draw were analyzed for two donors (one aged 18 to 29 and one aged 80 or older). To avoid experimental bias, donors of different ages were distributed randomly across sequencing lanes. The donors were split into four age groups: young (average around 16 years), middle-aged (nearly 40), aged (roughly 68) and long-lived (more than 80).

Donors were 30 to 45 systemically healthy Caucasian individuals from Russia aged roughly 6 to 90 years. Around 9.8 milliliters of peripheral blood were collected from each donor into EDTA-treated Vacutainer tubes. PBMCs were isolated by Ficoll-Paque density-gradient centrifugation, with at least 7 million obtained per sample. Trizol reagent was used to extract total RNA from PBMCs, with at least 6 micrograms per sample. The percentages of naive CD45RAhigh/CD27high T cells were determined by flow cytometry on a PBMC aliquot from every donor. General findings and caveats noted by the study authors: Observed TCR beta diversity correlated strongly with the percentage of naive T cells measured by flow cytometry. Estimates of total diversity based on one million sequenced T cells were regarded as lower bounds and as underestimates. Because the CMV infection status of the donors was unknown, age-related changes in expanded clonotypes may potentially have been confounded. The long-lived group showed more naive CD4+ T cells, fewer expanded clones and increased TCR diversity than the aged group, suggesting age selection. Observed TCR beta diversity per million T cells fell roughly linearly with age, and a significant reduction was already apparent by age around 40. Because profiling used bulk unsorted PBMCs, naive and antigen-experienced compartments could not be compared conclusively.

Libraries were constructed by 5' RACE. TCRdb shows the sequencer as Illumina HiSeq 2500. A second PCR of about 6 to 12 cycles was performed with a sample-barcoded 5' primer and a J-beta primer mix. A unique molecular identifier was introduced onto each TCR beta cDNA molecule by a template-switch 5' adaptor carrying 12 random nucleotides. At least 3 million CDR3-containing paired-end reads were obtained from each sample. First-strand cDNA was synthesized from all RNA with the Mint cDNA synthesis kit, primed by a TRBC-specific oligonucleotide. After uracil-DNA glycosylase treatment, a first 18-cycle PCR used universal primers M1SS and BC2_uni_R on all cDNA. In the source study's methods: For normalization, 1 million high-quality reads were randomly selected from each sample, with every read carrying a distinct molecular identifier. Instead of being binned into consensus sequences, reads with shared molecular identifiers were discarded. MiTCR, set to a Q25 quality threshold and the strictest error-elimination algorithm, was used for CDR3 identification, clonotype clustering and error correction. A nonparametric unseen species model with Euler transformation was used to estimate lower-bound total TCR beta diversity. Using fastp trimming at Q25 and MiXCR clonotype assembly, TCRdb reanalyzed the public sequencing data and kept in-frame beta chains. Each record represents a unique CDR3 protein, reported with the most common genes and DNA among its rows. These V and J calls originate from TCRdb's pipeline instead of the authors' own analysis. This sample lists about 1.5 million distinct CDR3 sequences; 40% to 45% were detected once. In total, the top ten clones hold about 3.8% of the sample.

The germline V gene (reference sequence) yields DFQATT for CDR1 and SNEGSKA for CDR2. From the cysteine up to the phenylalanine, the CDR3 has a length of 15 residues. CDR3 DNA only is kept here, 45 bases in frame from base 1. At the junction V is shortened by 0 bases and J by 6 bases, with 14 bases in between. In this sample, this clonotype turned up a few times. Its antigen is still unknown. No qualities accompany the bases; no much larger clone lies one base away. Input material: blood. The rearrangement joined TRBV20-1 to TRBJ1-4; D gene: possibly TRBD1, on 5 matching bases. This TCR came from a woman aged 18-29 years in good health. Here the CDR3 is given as CSARDPQGFDEKLFF. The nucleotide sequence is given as TGCAGTGCTAGAGATCCCCAGGGCTTCGATGAAAAACTGTTTTTT.